This TCR beta chain was documented in a study of T-cell memory formation after mild COVID-19. Study findings and constraints: A second wave of clones peaked on day 37, and their SARS-CoV-2 specificity went unconfirmed.

Germline V gene sequence: CDR1 SEHNR, CDR2 FQNEAQ (reference sequence). The CDR3 consists of 12 residues. Each CDR3 protein is one row after TCRdb ran MiXCR on the 5' RACE reads. The data show hundreds of thousands of distinct CDR3 sequences, approximately 19% seen once. As for this clonotype: Its antigen is as yet unknown. A much bigger clone sits one base away, suggesting this may be a read error.

The chain combines TRBV7-9 with TRBJ2-7; weak D call: TRBD1 (5 bases). The TCR sequence derives from a man aged 18-30 years who had mild COVID-19 (a few samples of this study predate the infection). Cell type and time point are not known. The sample consisted of PBMCs or a T cell subset sorted from them (not recorded which). The CDR3 region has the DNA TGTGCCAGCAGCCGTAGACAGTACGACCAGTACTTC. Protein product: CASSRRQYDQYF. Supplemented by reference TRBV7-9 and TRBJ2-7, the full variable domain reads DTGVSQNPRHKITKRGQNVTFRCDPISEHNRLYWYRQTLGQGPEFLTYFQNEAQLEKSRLLSDRFSAERPKGSFSTLEIQRTEQGDSAMYLCASSRRQYDQYFGPGTRLTVT.